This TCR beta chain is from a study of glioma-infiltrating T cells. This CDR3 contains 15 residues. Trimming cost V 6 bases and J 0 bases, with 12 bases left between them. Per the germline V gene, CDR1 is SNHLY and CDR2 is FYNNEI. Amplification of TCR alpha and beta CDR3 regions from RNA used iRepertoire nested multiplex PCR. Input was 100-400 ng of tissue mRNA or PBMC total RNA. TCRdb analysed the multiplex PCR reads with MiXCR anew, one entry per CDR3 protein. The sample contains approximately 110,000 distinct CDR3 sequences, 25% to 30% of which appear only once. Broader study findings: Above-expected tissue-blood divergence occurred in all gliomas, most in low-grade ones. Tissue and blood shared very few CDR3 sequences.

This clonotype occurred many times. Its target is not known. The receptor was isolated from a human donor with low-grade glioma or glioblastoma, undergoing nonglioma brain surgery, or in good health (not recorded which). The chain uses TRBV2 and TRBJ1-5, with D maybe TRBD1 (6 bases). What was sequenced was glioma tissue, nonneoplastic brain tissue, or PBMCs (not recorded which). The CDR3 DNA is TGTGCCAGCAGCGGACAGTTGCCTAGCAATCAGCCCCAGCATTTT. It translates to CASSGQLPSNQPQHF.